These T cell receptor beta chains were read from a single sample in a study of T cells in Graves' hyperthyroidism and ophthalmopathy. TCRdb processed the multiplex PCR reads anew with MiXCR; each CDR3 protein has one entry. The profile shows a few hundred thousand distinct CDR3 sequences, about 15% of them singletons. The sample was blood. The receptors derive from a middle-aged woman with Graves' hyperthyroidism that later progressed to Graves' ophthalmopathy. Both conserved end residues are part of each CDR3. The D gene is left open where the match is weak.

d_call: .; v_call: TRBV6-1; j_call: TRBJ2-3; cdr3_aa: CASSRVGGSTDTQYF
d_call: .; v_call: TRBV27; j_call: TRBJ1-1; cdr3_aa: CASSLGPGTEAFF
d_call: .; v_call: TRBV30; j_call: TRBJ2-1; cdr3_aa: CAGVAGNSYNEQFF
d_call: .; v_call: TRBV27; j_call: TRBJ1-1; cdr3_aa: CASSLSARWQDSEAFF
d_call: TRBD1; v_call: TRBV15; j_call: TRBJ1-4; cdr3_aa: CATSRQGARKLFF
d_call: TRBD2; v_call: TRBV10-2; j_call: TRBJ2-5; cdr3_aa: CASSSAGGETQYF
d_call: TRBD1; v_call: TRBV7-9; j_call: TRBJ1-4; cdr3_aa: CASSTTGAGEKLFF
d_call: .; v_call: TRBV6-1; j_call: TRBJ1-1; cdr3_aa: CASSRDSLGITEAFF
d_call: .; v_call: TRBV29-1; j_call: TRBJ2-7; cdr3_aa: CSVGRQCYEQYF
d_call: .; v_call: TRBV7-9; j_call: TRBJ2-7; cdr3_aa: CASSLQGGNPYEQYF
d_call: .; v_call: TRBV7-9; j_call: TRBJ2-1; cdr3_aa: CASSSPTGVVSGAYNEQFF
d_call: .; v_call: TRBV15; j_call: TRBJ2-1; cdr3_aa: CATSRGPGQSYNEQLF
d_call: .; v_call: TRBV2; j_call: TRBJ2-1; cdr3_aa: CASSEQQENEQFF
d_call: .; v_call: TRBV7-8; j_call: TRBJ2-1; cdr3_aa: CASSSEGPDNEQFF
d_call: .; v_call: TRBV11-3; j_call: TRBJ2-1; cdr3_aa: CASSPNFPPGANEQFF
d_call: .; v_call: TRBV6-5; j_call: TRBJ2-1; cdr3_aa: CASSYDWDNEQFF
d_call: TRBD2; v_call: TRBV4-2; j_call: TRBJ2-7; cdr3_aa: CASSHLGGRVEQYF
d_call: TRBD1; v_call: TRBV10-3; j_call: TRBJ1-2; cdr3_aa: CAISESQGYYGYTF
d_call: .; v_call: TRBV15; j_call: TRBJ2-1; cdr3_aa: CATSRDLLASSYNEQFF
d_call: TRBD2; v_call: TRBV6-1; j_call: TRBJ2-7; cdr3_aa: CASSRPGLAAYGQYF
d_call: .; v_call: TRBV20-1; j_call: TRBJ1-6; cdr3_aa: CSARVGSYNSPLHF
d_call: TRBD2; v_call: TRBV2; j_call: TRBJ2-1; cdr3_aa: CASSPHAKRGYNEQFF
d_call: TRBD1; v_call: TRBV20-1; j_call: TRBJ2-5; cdr3_aa: CSATPGGLETQYF
d_call: TRBD1; v_call: TRBV7-3; j_call: TRBJ1-5; cdr3_aa: CASSLTRDRGRVKPQHF
d_call: TRBD1; v_call: TRBV28; j_call: TRBJ1-6; cdr3_aa: CASSSSVGTGGRSSPLHF